The rows below give T cell receptor beta chains drawn from one sample of a study of human T cells and chemical hapten exposure. TCRdb reprocessed the RACE reads with MiXCR, giving one entry per CDR3 protein. The sample comprises around 380,000 distinct CDR3 sequences, 4.5% to 7% of which are singletons, and around 8.6% rests with the top ten. The sequenced sample was whole blood, obtained in connection with sensitization to the hapten diphenylcyclopropenone (DPC). The receptors here all came from a young woman with alopecia areata. Some clones in this sample may be carry-over from other donors' samples. The CDR3 runs from the conserved cysteine through the conserved F or W.

v_gene	j_gene	CDR3aa
TRBV5-1	TRBJ1-1	CASSAIQTGEAFF
TRBV12-3/TRBV12-4	TRBJ1-1	CASSLVGGTEAFF
TRBV7-8	TRBJ1-4	CASSERRDPGEKLFF
TRBV29-1	TRBJ1-2	CSVDGGPGYGYTF
TRBV27	TRBJ2-2	CASTPRTGELFF
TRBV6-2/TRBV6-3	TRBJ2-3	CASSRGDTQYF
TRBV6-2/TRBV6-3	TRBJ1-5	CASSYGTGARQPQHF
TRBV9	TRBJ1-2	CASSGTGDYGYTF
TRBV2	TRBJ1-5	CASSVRGTSNQPQHF
TRBV6-5	TRBJ1-2	CASSSNPLVRYGYTF
TRBV2	TRBJ1-5	CASSAESNQPQHF
TRBV6-2/TRBV6-3	TRBJ2-5	CATRAGGEETQYF
TRBV6-5	TRBJ1-3	CASSTPDGRGAGNTIYF
TRBV6-1	TRBJ2-5	CASSERAGMETQYF
TRBV6-1	TRBJ2-2	CASSPDSGYTGELFF
TRBV5-1	TRBJ2-3	CASSLQGAVGDTQYF
TRBV20-1	TRBJ2-7	CSAGGLAYEQYF
TRBV6-5	TRBJ2-7	CASSYSGSTYEQYF
TRBV7-9	TRBJ2-1	CASSLAGTGDDEQFF
TRBV27	TRBJ2-5	CASSFRGQGVETQYF
TRBV7-2	TRBJ2-2	CASSPTGVGELFF
TRBV4-3	TRBJ2-3	CASSQTYSSTDTQYF
TRBV3-1	TRBJ2-3	CASSQDTGPPQYF
TRBV12-3/TRBV12-4	TRBJ1-1	CASSLGTDVNTEAFF